This T cell receptor beta chain was captured in a study of blood T cell repertoires in COVID-19. In the study overall: There were acute and convalescent COVID-19 samples, and they came from the United States, Italy and Spain. PBMCs, B-cell-depleted T cells, or T cells were the source of the cDNA or gDNA that made up the material.

CDR1 SGDLS and CDR2 YYNGEE come from the germline V gene. The CDR3 runs to 13 residues. V lost 0 bases and J lost 5, with 6 bases in between. Original processing methods: Nucleated cell number was recorded as an estimate derived from reference gene primer amplification. Libraries were prepared by immunoSEQ multiplex PCR; TCRdb keeps only in-frame clonotypes and omits some of them. The V and J calls and clone size come from that table; D and trimming were worked out from the DNA. The top ten hold approximately 1.3% of the sample, which has a few hundred thousand clones, about 79% seen once. The receptor comes from a woman aged 40 to 50 who had recovered from COVID-19. The sequenced material came from peripheral blood. This chain uses TRBV9 with TRBJ2-1; the D gene is possibly TRBD1 (5 bases). The CDR3 reads CASSVVQDNEQFF. The CDR3 region has the DNA TGTGCCAGCAGCGTAGTACAGGACAATGAGCAGTTCTTC.